The 20 T cell receptor beta chains listed next were all sequenced from one sample in a study of response to subunit inactivated influenza vaccine. Via MiXCR, TCRdb re-called the RT-PCR reads, giving one row per CDR3 protein. The sample has about 800,000 distinct CDR3 sequences; around 20% are singletons. Sample: PBMCs from blood, taken 4 to 6 days after vaccination. The source is a man aged 50 to 59 who received an inactivated influenza vaccine.

A few counts support this clonotype. The V and J genes are TRBV7-2 and TRBJ2-3, with D possibly matching TRBD2 (6 bases). The CDR3 extends over 15 amino acids. Trimming left V 6 bases short and J 5 bases short, with 18 bases between. The germline gives CDR1 SGHTA, CDR2 FQGNSA. CDR3 residues: CASSWAQVGGDTQYF. CDR3 in DNA: TGTGCCAGCAGTTGGGCTCAGGTGGGAGGAGATACGCAGTATTTT.

The V gene is TRBV10-3, the J gene TRBJ2-5, with 10 bases matching TRBD1. The ends lost 0 bases at V and 7 bases at J; junction bases unmatched: 5. Germline-derived CDR1 and CDR2 are ENHRY and SYGVKD. This CDR3 region has 15 residues. CDR3: CAISESPTGGGTQYF. CDR3 nucleotides: TGTGCCATCAGTGAGTCCCCGACAGGGGGCGGGACCCAGTACTTC.

This chain connects TRBV20-1 to TRBJ2-5; D may be TRBD1 (5 bases). The CDR3 spans 12 residues. V was trimmed by 8 bases and J by 2 bases, leaving 12 bases between them. Germline assignment: CDR1 DFQATT and CDR2 SNEGSKA (reference sequence). The chain's CDR3 is CSTPTVQETQYF. The CDR3 DNA sequence: TGCAGTACGCCGACAGTACAAGAGACCCAGTACTTC.

CDR3 sequence reads: CSARDPRGTNYEQYF. DNA for the CDR3: TGCAGTGCTAGGGATCCTCGGGGCACGAACTACGAGCAGTACTTC. The rearrangement links TRBV20-1 to TRBJ2-7, with D perhaps being TRBD1 or TRBD2 (5 bases each). The V end was cut by 3 bases, the J end by 3 bases, with 18 bases between. The CDR3 has 15 amino acids. Germline V gives CDR1 DFQATT, CDR2 SNEGSKA (reference sequence).

This chain links TRBV28 with TRBJ1-6, with D hard to call. Looked up from germline, CDR1 is MDHEN and CDR2 is SYDVKM. V lost 7 bases and J 12 bases, leaving 4 bases between the germline ends. The CDR3 runs 9 residues. CDR3 region: CASKLPLHF. The CDR3 nucleotides are TGTGCCAGCAAGTTACCCCTCCACTTT.

The chain couples TRBV10-2 to TRBJ2-1; 10 bases match TRBD1. The CDR3 has 15 residues. V gave up 6 bases and J gave up 3 bases; unmatched junction bases: 5. Germline-derived CDR1 and CDR2 are WSHSY and SAAADI. CDR3 nucleotides: TGCGCCAGCAGGGGACAGGGGACCTACTACAATGAGCAGTTCTTC. Translation: CASRGQGTYYNEQFF.

Only a few counts were recorded for this clonotype. The gene calls are TRBV12-3 or TRBV12-4 and TRBJ1-1; D might be TRBD1 (6 bases). V was pared by 1 base and J by 7 bases, with 13 bases between. The CDR3 consists of 14 residues. The CDR3 DNA reads as TGTGCCAGCAGTTTAGGTCCAGGGGCGAGTGAAGCTTTCTTT. Protein: CASSLGPGASEAFF.

The genes are TRBV7-2 and TRBJ1-6; D unclear. Trimming stripped 1 base from V and 10 bases from J, with 11 bases between. There are 14 residues in the CDR3. The germline CDR1 and CDR2 sequences are SGHTA and FQGNSA. The CDR3 loop is CASSLDRVISPLHF. As DNA, the CDR3 is TGTGCCAGCAGCTTAGACCGGGTGATATCACCCCTCCACTTT.

V usage is TRBV5-1 and J usage is TRBJ2-7, with D possibly matching TRBD2 (5 bases). Trimming removed 4 bases from V and 7 bases from J, with 18 bases in between. This CDR3 region has 14 residues. CDR1 SGHRS and CDR2 YFSETQ come from the germline V gene. The CDR3 bases are TGCGCCAGCAGCCTGCGAGAGCGGACGGAGGAGCAGTACTTC. It specifies CASSLRERTEEQYF.

This clonotype was found a few times. The chain links TRBV3-1 to TRBJ2-1; 13 bases agree with TRBD2. V trimming: 6 bases; J trimming: 8 bases; junction bases outside the gene matches: 7. The CDR3 has 15 amino acids. Germline CDR1 LGHDT, CDR2 YNNKEL (reference sequence). The CDR3 region is CASRPGLAGIYEQFF. CDR3 in DNA: TGTGCCAGCAGACCGGGACTAGCGGGAATCTATGAGCAGTTCTTC.

The chain couples TRBV6-1 to TRBJ2-3; 9 bases align to TRBD1. The length of the CDR3 is 15 residues. Germline values: CDR1 MNHNS, CDR2 SASEGT. Trimming removed 7 bases from V and 4 bases from J; junction bases left unmatched: 9. This chain's CDR3 is CASNPGQGFADTQYF. The CDR3 DNA sequence: TGTGCCAGCAACCCTGGACAGGGGTTCGCAGATACGCAGTATTTT.

Only a few counts were recorded for this clonotype. This chain connects TRBV4-2 to TRBJ2-7; D may be TRBD2 (5 bases). This CDR3 has 17 residues. Trimming shortened V by 0 bases and J by 4 bases, and 19 bases separated the two germline ends. CDR1 is LGHNA, CDR2 YNFKEQ, per germline. CDR3 loop: CASSQDGMGVGVYEQYF. Here the CDR3 DNA reads TGTGCCAGCAGCCAAGACGGGATGGGAGTTGGGGTTTACGAGCAGTACTTC.

The chain uses TRBV29-1 and TRBJ2-3, with a possible D match to TRBD1 (6 bases). This CDR3 comprises 13 residues. Germline V gene data show CDR1 as SQVTM and CDR2 as ANQGSEA. Trimming stripped 4 bases from V and 3 bases from J, with 11 bases between. CDR3 region: CSVGGQSTDTQYF. The CDR3, as DNA: TGCAGCGTTGGAGGACAGTCTACAGATACGCAGTATTTT.

This clonotype was observed a handful of times. This sequence joins TRBV9 and TRBJ1-5; TRBD1 might be the D (5 bases). V lost 3 bases, J lost 0 bases, and 10 bases lay in between. CDR1 is SGDLS and CDR2 is YYNGEE in the germline V gene. The CDR3 is 15 amino acids. CDR3 sequence reads: CASSGGTDSNQPQHF. The CDR3 nucleotides read TGTGCCAGCAGCGGCGGGACGGATAGCAATCAGCCCCAGCATTTT.

This chain links TRBV27 with TRBJ2-1; D might be TRBD1 (6 bases). The V and J ends lost 2 bases and 7 bases respectively, with 21 bases between them. Germline V gene data show CDR1 as MNHEY and CDR2 as SMNVEV (reference sequence). The CDR3 has 17 residues. CDR3 region: CASSLNPTGPLRNEQFF. CDR3 sequence (DNA): TGTGCCAGCAGTTTAAATCCTACAGGGCCCCTCCGGAATGAGCAGTTCTTC.

The table lists this clonotype with a few counts. The rearrangement uses TRBV27 and TRBJ1-1; 10 bases match TRBD1. This CDR3 comprises 16 residues. Germline V gives CDR1 MNHEY, CDR2 SMNVEV (reference sequence). The V gene end was trimmed by 5 bases and the J gene end by 2 bases; junction bases not matched to a gene: 8. The CDR3 loop reads CASSTLGTGVNTEAFF. The CDR3 region has the DNA TGTGCCAGCAGTACCCTCGGGACAGGGGTAAACACTGAAGCTTTCTTT.

Only a few counts were recorded for this clonotype. J is TRBJ2-7 and V is TRBV20-1; D perhaps matches TRBD1 (7 bases). Germline lookup yields CDR1 DFQATT and CDR2 SNEGSKA (reference sequence). The CDR3 totals 15 residues. V was pared by 0 bases and J by 5 bases, with 17 bases between. In DNA form, the CDR3 reads TGCAGTGCTAGAGATGGCAGGGGGGCCCCCCACGAGCAGTACTTC. Translation: CSARDGRGAPHEQYF.

The rearrangement links TRBV11-2 to TRBJ2-7; a possible D gene is TRBD1 (6 bases). V was shortened by 1 base and J by 3 bases, with 13 bases between the two germline ends. The V gene's germline CDR1 is SGHAT and CDR2 FQNNGV. The CDR3 length is 15 residues. The CDR3 DNA reads as TGTGCCAGCAGCTTAGTTGCAGGGGCCGGCTACGAGCAGTACTTC. The encoded protein is CASSLVAGAGYEQYF. The full variable domain, with the rest looked up from reference TRBV11-2 and TRBJ2-7, is EAGVAQSPRYKIIEKRQSVAFWCNPISGHATLYWYQQILGQGPKLLIQFQNNGVVDDSQLPKDRFSAERLKGVDSTLKIQPAKLEDSAVYLCASSLVAGAGYEQYFGPGTRLTVT.

This sequence joins TRBV29-1 and TRBJ2-6; TRBD1 is a possible D gene (5 bases). V was pared by 7 bases and J by 4 bases, with 11 bases between. The CDR3 is made up of 13 amino acids. The germline V gene has CDR1 SQVTM and CDR2 ANQGSEA. The DNA of the CDR3 is TGCAGCGCCCAGGGTTCCGGGGCCAACGTCCTGACTTTC. This encodes CSAQGSGANVLTF.

This clonotype was detected a few times. This chain uses TRBV25-1 with TRBJ2-1, with a tentative D call TRBD2 (6 bases). Germline V gene lookup returns CDR1 MGHDK and CDR2 SYGVNS. Trimming cost V 2 bases and J 4 bases, with 12 bases left between them. CDR3 size: 15 residues. CDR3 loop: CASSEKTGRYNEQFF. In DNA form, the CDR3 reads TGTGCCAGCAGTGAAAAAACGGGGAGGTACAATGAGCAGTTCTTC.